This T cell receptor beta chain derives from a study of blood T cell repertoires in COVID-19. The overall study: Spain, Italy and the United States supplied samples that represented acute and convalescent COVID-19.

The authors' processing: How many nucleated cells were present was estimated from reference gene primer amplification. Sequenced by immunoSEQ multiplex PCR; TCRdb stores in-frame clones only, minus some. That table furnishes V, J and clone size, whereas the DNA furnished D and trimming. Of under 75,000 clones in the sample, approximately 79% were seen once. The V gene's germline CDR1 is SEHNR and CDR2 FQNEAQ (reference sequence). The V and J ends lost 4 bases and 9 bases, in that order; junction bases with no gene match: 3. CDR3 length equals 13 residues. This clone has a handful of counts. Sequencing used peripheral blood. The chain carries TRBV7-9 and TRBJ2-5; the match to TRBD2 covers 12 bases. This clonotype was sampled from a woman between 70 and 85 years old with acute or convalescent COVID-19. CDR3 DNA sequence: TGTGCCAGCAGCTCTACTAGCGGGGGGCCCCAGTACTTC. Translation: CASSSTSGGPQYF. The whole variable domain, remainder taken from reference TRBV7-9 and TRBJ2-5, is DTGVSQNPRHKITKRGQNVTFRCDPISEHNRLYWYRQTLGQGPEFLTYFQNEAQLEKSRLLSDRFSAERPKGSFSTLEIQRTEQGDSAMYLCASSSTSGGPQYFGPGTRLLVL.